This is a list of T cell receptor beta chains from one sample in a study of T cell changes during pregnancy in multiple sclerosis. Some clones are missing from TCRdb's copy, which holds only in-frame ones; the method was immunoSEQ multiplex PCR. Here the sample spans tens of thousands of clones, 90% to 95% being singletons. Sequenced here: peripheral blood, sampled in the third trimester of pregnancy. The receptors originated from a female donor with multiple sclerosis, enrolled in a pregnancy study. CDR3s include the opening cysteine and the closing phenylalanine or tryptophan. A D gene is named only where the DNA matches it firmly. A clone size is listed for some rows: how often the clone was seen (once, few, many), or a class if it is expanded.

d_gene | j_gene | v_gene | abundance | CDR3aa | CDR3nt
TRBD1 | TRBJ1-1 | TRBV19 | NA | CASRDRGWDTEAFF | TGTGCCAGTCGGGACAGGGGATGGGACACTGAAGCTTTCTTT
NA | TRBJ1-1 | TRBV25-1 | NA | CASSVGQSTEAFF | TGTGCCAGCAGTGTTGGACAAAGCACTGAAGCTTTCTTT
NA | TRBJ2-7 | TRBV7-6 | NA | CASSGRTSEQYF | TGTGCCAGCAGCGGCCGAACCTCCGAGCAGTACTTC
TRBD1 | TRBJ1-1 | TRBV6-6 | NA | CASKLTGGVTEAFF | TGTGCCAGCAAACTAACAGGGGGCGTCACTGAAGCTTTCTTT
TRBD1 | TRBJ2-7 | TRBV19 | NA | CASTGTGPHEQYF | TGTGCCAGCACCGGGACAGGGCCCCACGAGCAGTACTTC
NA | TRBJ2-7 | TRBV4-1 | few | CASSQLPASEKFF | TGCGCCAGCAGCCAGCTCCCAGCTAGCGAGAAGTTCTTC
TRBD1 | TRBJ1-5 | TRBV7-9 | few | CASSLDRNQPQHF | TGTGCCAGCAGCTTGGACAGGAATCAGCCCCAGCATTTT
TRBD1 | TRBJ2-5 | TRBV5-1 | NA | CASSLQGEETQYF | TGCGCCAGCAGCTTGCAGGGGGAAGAGACCCAGTACTTC
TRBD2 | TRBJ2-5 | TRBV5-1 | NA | CASSPGLVQETQYF | TGCGCCAGCAGCCCCGGACTAGTTCAAGAGACCCAGTACTTC
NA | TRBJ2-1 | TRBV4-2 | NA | CASSPRGVDEQFF | TGTGCCAGCAGCCCTAGGGGCGTGGATGAGCAGTTCTTC
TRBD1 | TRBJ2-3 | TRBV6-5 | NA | CASSRTGSGTDTQYF | TGTGCCAGCAGTAGGACAGGGTCGGGCACAGATACGCAGTATTTT
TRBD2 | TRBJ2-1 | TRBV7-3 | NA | CASSPTPAGVYLF | TGTGCCAGCAGCCCTACCCCAGCGGGAGTGTATCTCTTC
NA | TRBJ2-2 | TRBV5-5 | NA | CASSYSGTNTGELFF | TGTGCCAGCAGCTACAGCGGAACGAACACCGGGGAGCTGTTTTTT
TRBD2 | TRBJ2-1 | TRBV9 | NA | CASSAVRLAGDNEQFF | TGTGCCAGCAGCGCCGTAAGGTTAGCGGGAGACAATGAGCAGTTCTTC
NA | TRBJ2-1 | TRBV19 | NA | CASSVNRVNEQFF | TGTGCCAGTAGTGTCAACAGGGTAAATGAGCAGTTCTTC
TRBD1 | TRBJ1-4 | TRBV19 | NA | CASSRLYADRGEKLFF | TGTGCCAGTAGTAGGTTATACGCGGACAGGGGTGAAAAACTGTTTTTT
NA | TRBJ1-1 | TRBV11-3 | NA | CASSLEPAGEGDRNTEAFF | TGTGCCAGCAGCTTAGAGCCCGCGGGGGAAGGAGACCGGAACACTGAAGCTTTCTTT
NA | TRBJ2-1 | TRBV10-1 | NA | CASSELDILSYNEQFF | TGCGCCAGCAGTGAGCTCGACATCCTCTCCTACAATGAGCAGTTCTTC
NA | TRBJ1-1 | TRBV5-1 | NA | CASSLRGGTEAFF | TGCGCCAGCAGCTTGAGGGGGGGCACTGAAGCTTTCTTT
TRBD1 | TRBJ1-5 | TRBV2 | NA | CASSESGGTGGNQPQHF | TGTGCCAGCAGTGAAAGCGGGGGGACAGGGGGCAATCAGCCCCAGCATTTT
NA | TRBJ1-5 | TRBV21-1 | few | CALRGVGQPQHF | TGTGCCCTCCGGGGTGTAGGGCAGCCCCAGCATTTT
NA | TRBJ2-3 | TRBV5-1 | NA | CASSLSASADTQYF | TGCGCCAGCAGCTTGTCTGCGTCGGCAGATACGCAGTATTTT
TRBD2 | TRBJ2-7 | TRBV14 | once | CASSPGLAGYYEQYF | TGTGCCAGCAGCCCTGGACTAGCGGGATACTACGAGCAGTACTTC
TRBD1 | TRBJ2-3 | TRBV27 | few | CASSYRGSTDTQYF | TGTGCCAGCAGTTACAGGGGGAGCACAGATACGCAGTATTTT
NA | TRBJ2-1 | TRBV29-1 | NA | CSVWGDSFYNEQFF | TGCAGCGTCTGGGGTGACAGTTTCTACAATGAGCAGTTCTTC
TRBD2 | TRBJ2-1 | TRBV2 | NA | CASRYSGLAGYNEQFF | TGTGCCAGCAGATACTCCGGACTAGCGGGGTACAATGAGCAGTTCTTC
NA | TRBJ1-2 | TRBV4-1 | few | CASSQGGNYGYTF | TGCGCCAGCAGCCAAGGAGGAAACTATGGCTACACCTTC
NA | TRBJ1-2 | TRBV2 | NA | CASTGEGYTF | TGTGCCAGCACAGGGGAGGGCTACACCTTC
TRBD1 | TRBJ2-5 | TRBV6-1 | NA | CASRPGTGVRGTQYF | TGTGCCAGCAGGCCCGGGACAGGGGTCCGGGGGACCCAGTACTTC
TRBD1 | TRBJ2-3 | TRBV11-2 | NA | CASSLGDRSTDTQYF | TGTGCCAGCAGCTTAGGGGACAGGTCCACAGATACGCAGTATTTT
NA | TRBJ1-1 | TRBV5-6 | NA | CASSVLDRNAFF | TGTGCCAGCAGCGTATTAGACAGGAACGCTTTCTTT
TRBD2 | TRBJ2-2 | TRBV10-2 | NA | CASSVAGAIGELFF | TGCGCCAGCAGTGTAGCGGGAGCCATCGGGGAGCTGTTTTTT